The 29 T cell receptor beta chains listed next were all sequenced from one sample in a study of cytomegalovirus exposure and HLA in healthy donors. This PCR relied on a set of 60 Vbeta primers and 13 Jbeta primers. TCRdb keeps only in-frame clones here, not all; method: immunoSEQ multiplex PCR. This sample yields approximately 130,000 clones, of which 75% to 85% are seen a single time; approximately 2.4% belongs to the top ten. The sample taken for sequencing was PBMCs. These receptors were obtained from a man over 45 in good health and CMV-seronegative.

The gene calls are TRBV30 and TRBJ2-5, with D tentatively TRBD1 (6 bases). Germline CDR1 and CDR2: GTSNPN and SVGIG (reference sequence). The ends were cut back, 2 bases at V and 1 base at J, with 11 bases in the middle. The CDR3 loop spans 14 amino acids. CDR3 loop: CAWSRQAVQETQYF. Here the CDR3 DNA reads TGTGCCTGGAGTCGACAGGCAGTCCAAGAGACCCAGTACTTC.

The J gene is TRBJ1-5, the V gene TRBV9, with 7 bases matching TRBD1. V trimming: 4 bases; J trimming: 5 bases; junction bases outside the gene matches: 9. This CDR3 contains 15 residues. Germline CDR1 and CDR2: SGDLS and YYNGEE. The CDR3 spells CASSPQGEAYQPQHF. The CDR3 bases are TGTGCCAGCAGCCCCCAGGGGGAGGCCTATCAGCCCCAGCATTTT.

The V gene is TRBV5-4, the J gene TRBJ2-7; D is unresolved. Looked up from germline, CDR1 is SGHNT and CDR2 is YYREEE (reference sequence). The CDR3 covers 12 residues. The V end lost 4 bases, the J end lost 6 bases, and 11 bases lay between the germline ends. Here the CDR3 reads CASSTNGGEQYF. CDR3 DNA sequence: TGTGCCAGCAGCACGAACGGCGGCGAGCAGTACTTC. The whole variable domain, remainder taken from reference TRBV5-4 and TRBJ2-7, is ETGVTQSPTHLIKTRGQQVTLRCSSQSGHNTVSWYQQALGQGPQFIFQYYREEENGRGNFPPRFSGLQFPNYSSELNVNALELDDSALYLCASSTNGGEQYFGPGTRLTVT.

This chain joins TRBV21-1 and TRBJ1-5; TRBD1, the table's D call, was not compared with the DNA. TRBV21-1 is a pseudogene segment. The length of the CDR3 is 17 residues. This CDR3 reads CASSKVRTGDSNQPQHF. CDR3 nucleotides: TGTGCCAGCAGCAAAGTAAGGACAGGGGATAGCAATCAGCCCCAGCATTTT.

V is TRBV4-2 and J is TRBJ2-7; 8 nucleotides match TRBD2. Looked up from germline, CDR1 is LGHNA and CDR2 is YNFKEQ. The CDR3 spans 16 residues. The V gene end was trimmed by 1 base and the J gene end by 7 bases; junction bases not matched to a gene: 12. CDR3 region: CASSQGPTGGAEEQYF. The CDR3 coding sequence is TGTGCCAGCAGCCAAGGTCCGACCGGGGGGGCGGAGGAGCAGTACTTC.

The gene calls are TRBV29-1 and TRBJ2-3; 15 bases match TRBD2. V lost 5 bases and J lost 1; bases outside the gene matches: 13. From germline, CDR1 is SQVTM and CDR2 ANQGSEA. The CDR3 has 19 residues. CDR3 in amino acids: CSVKGLAGGLRYGTDTQYF. CDR3 nucleotides: TGCAGCGTTAAAGGACTAGCGGGGGGGCTCAGATATGGCACAGATACGCAGTATTTT.

CDR3: CAWSVRRRGDTDTQYF. In nucleotides, the CDR3 is TGTGCCTGGAGTGTACGGAGGCGGGGGGACACAGATACGCAGTATTTT. The chain links TRBV30 to TRBJ2-3, with TRBD2 matching 8 bases. Trimming cost V 0 bases and J 2 bases; bases outside gene matches: 7. The CDR3 runs 16 residues. Germline V CDR1 and CDR2: GTSNPN, SVGIG (reference sequence).

This clone was observed a few times. The V gene is TRBV18, the J gene TRBJ2-1; 11 bases match TRBD2. The germline gives CDR1 KGHSH, CDR2 LQKENI. The CDR3 extends over 17 amino acids. The V gene end was trimmed by 3 bases and the J gene end by 3 bases; junction bases not matched to a gene: 7. For the CDR3, the DNA is TGTGCCAGCTCACCTGAGGGACTAGCGGACTACTACAATGAGCAGTTCTTC. Its translation is CASSPEGLADYYNEQFF.

The V gene is TRBV6-1, the J gene TRBJ2-7; perhaps TRBD1 as D (5 bases). Looked up from germline, CDR1 is MNHNS and CDR2 is SASEGT. CDR3 length: 15 residues. V gave up 5 bases and J gave up 0 bases, with 14 bases separating them. CDR3 nucleotide sequence: TGTGCCAGCAGTACAGGTCTACTTAGCTCCTACGAGCAGTACTTC. Its protein product is CASSTGLLSSYEQYF.

The chain employs TRBV15 and TRBJ1-3; 7 positions agree with TRBD1. Germline CDR1 and CDR2: LNHNV and YYDKDF (reference sequence). The CDR3 consists of 16 residues. Germline trimming cut 3 bases from V and 2 bases from J; bases unmatched to any gene: 7. The CDR3 coding sequence is TGTGCCACCAGCAGCGAGGGACAGCGACCTGGAAACACCATATATTTT. It yields the protein CATSSEGQRPGNTIYF.

The V gene is TRBV15, the J gene TRBJ2-2; 11 nucleotides align to TRBD1. The CDR3 covers 16 residues. The ends lost 3 bases at V and 6 bases at J; junction bases unmatched: 6. Germline lookup yields CDR1 LNHNV and CDR2 YYDKDF (reference sequence). The CDR3 nucleotides are TGTGCCACCAGCAGGGGAGGGGGACAGGGGGCCGGGGAGCTGTTTTTT. Protein: CATSRGGGQGAGELFF.

The genes are TRBV30 and TRBJ1-5, with a weak D call TRBD1 (6 bases). This CDR3 is built from 16 residues. Trimming shortened V by 2 bases and J by 7 bases, and 21 bases separated the two germline ends. The V gene's germline CDR1 is GTSNPN and CDR2 SVGIG (reference sequence). CDR3 nucleotide sequence: TGTGCCTGGAGTCGGGGGGACACGGCCATCAAACAGCCCCAGCATTTT. This translates into CAWSRGDTAIKQPQHF.

The chain uses TRBV27 and TRBJ1-1; TRBD1 might be the D (5 bases). Germline lookup yields CDR1 MNHEY and CDR2 SMNVEV (reference sequence). The CDR3 length is 15 residues. The germline V and J ends were trimmed by 5 bases and 4 bases, with 17 bases remaining between them. CDR3 residues: CASSISPPGGTEAFF. In DNA, the CDR3 is TGTGCCAGCAGTATCTCCCCTCCGGGGGGCACTGAAGCTTTCTTT.

This clone has a single count. An end of the junction differs from the germline gene, which may be a read error. The chain carries TRBV5-6 and TRBJ1-2; possibly TRBD1 for D (6 bases). CDR3 length equals 10 residues. CDR1 SGHDT and CDR2 YYEEEE come from the germline V gene. The CDR3 bases are TGTGCCAGCAGCTTTCAGGGGCCCTTCTTC. Translated: CASSFQGPFF.

This clone was observed a single time. The CDR3 reads CASSETGDEDQPQHF. In DNA form, the CDR3 reads TGTGCCAGCAGCGAGACAGGGGATGAGGACCAGCCCCAGCATTTT. The chain recombines TRBV9 with TRBJ1-5; 8 bases line up with TRBD1. The germline CDR1 and CDR2 sequences are SGDLS and YYNGEE. The trim removed 3 bases at V and 7 bases at J, leaving 9 bases unmatched. The CDR3 is made up of 15 amino acids. The full variable domain, with the rest looked up from reference TRBV9 and TRBJ1-5, is DSGVTQTPKHLITATGQRVTLRCSPRSGDLSVYWYQQSLDQGLQFLIQYYNGEERAKGNILERFSAQQFPDLHSELNLSSLELGDSALYFCASSETGDEDQPQHFGDGTRLSIL.

The V and J genes are TRBV5-1 and TRBJ2-7, with 7 bases identical to TRBD1. J gave up 1 base and V 1 base, and 8 bases lay outside the gene matches. The CDR3 runs 16 residues. Germline CDR1 SGHRS, CDR2 YFSETQ. The CDR3 nucleotides read TGCGCCAGCAGCTTGTATGTGGCAGGGGGATCCTACGAGCAGTACTTC. This translates into CASSLYVAGGSYEQYF.

V is TRBV5-6 and J is TRBJ1-4, with D possibly TRBD1 on 5 matching bases. With 0 bases removed from V and 10 bases from J, the gap between germline ends came to 7 bases. This CDR3 is 12 amino acids long. Germline assignment: CDR1 SGHDT and CDR2 YYEEEE. CDR3 loop: CASSLGQGKLFF. The CDR3 DNA is TGTGCCAGCAGCTTGGGGCAGGGAAAACTGTTTTTT.

This chain links TRBV5-1 with TRBJ1-1; D is unclear. The CDR3 spans 15 residues. Trimming took 3 bases from V and 5 from J, leaving 17 bases between them. Germline assignment: CDR1 SGHRS and CDR2 YFSETQ. The CDR3 coding sequence is TGCGCCAGCAGCTCTGGTATTTGGTCGAGTACTGAAGCTTTCTTT. Amino acid sequence: CASSSGIWSSTEAFF. The entire variable domain, with the rest obtained from reference TRBV5-1 and TRBJ1-1, is as follows: KAGVTQTPRYLIKTRGQQVTLSCSPISGHRSVSWYQQTPGQGLQFLFEYFSETQRNKGNFPGRFSGRQFSNSRSEMNVSTLELGDSALYLCASSSGIWSSTEAFFGQGTRLTVV.

The chain couples TRBV6-1 to TRBJ2-7; 7 nucleotides match TRBD2. Trimming cost V 6 bases and J 0 bases; bases outside gene matches: 5. CDR1 and CDR2 (germline): MNHNS, SASEGT. CDR3 length: 14 residues. CDR3 coding DNA: TGTGCCAGCAGGCTAGCGGTTTTCTCCTACGAGCAGTACTTC. This codes for CASRLAVFSYEQYF.

J is TRBJ2-7 and V is TRBV5-1; a possible D gene is TRBD1 (6 bases). Trimming pared 4 bases from V and 0 bases from J, leaving 14 bases between. Germline assignment: CDR1 SGHRS and CDR2 YFSETQ. CDR3 length equals 15 residues. CDR3 region: CASSPDSVSSYEQYF. CDR3 in DNA: TGCGCCAGCAGCCCGGACAGTGTAAGCTCCTACGAGCAGTACTTC.

The chain carries TRBV2 and TRBJ2-3, with D maybe TRBD2 (6 bases). V lost 7 bases to trimming and J lost 0 bases, with 14 bases between them. CDR3 length equals 15 residues. Per germline, CDR1 SNHLY and CDR2 FYNNEI. The CDR3 region is CASIDWAGSTDTQYF. For the CDR3, the DNA is TGTGCCAGCATCGATTGGGCGGGGAGCACAGATACGCAGTATTTT. Using reference TRBV2 and TRBJ2-3 for the parts outside the CDR3, the full variable domain is EPEVTQTPSHQVTQMGQEVILRCVPISNHLYFYWYRQILGQKVEFLVSFYNNEISEKSEIFDDQFSVERPDGSNFTLKIRSTKLEDSAMYFCASIDWAGSTDTQYFGPGTRLTVL.

The CDR3 region is CASSSLGTGDSPLHF. The DNA of the CDR3 is TGTGCCAGCAGTTCCCTCGGGACAGGGGATTCACCCCTCCACTTT. The V and J genes are TRBV6-5 and TRBJ1-6; 10 nucleotides align to TRBD1. Trimming cost V 4 bases and J 8 bases; bases outside gene matches: 5. CDR3 length equals 15 residues. CDR1 MNHEY and CDR2 SVGAGI come from the germline V gene.

This clone was detected only a few times. V usage is TRBV27 and J usage is TRBJ1-1; D ambiguous. Trimming pared 6 bases from V and 1 base from J, leaving 6 bases between. Germline CDR1 is MNHEY and CDR2 is SMNVEV (reference sequence). The CDR3 spans 12 residues. The DNA for the CDR3 is TGTGCCAGCAGAGAGCAGAACACTGAAGCTTTCTTT. It translates to CASREQNTEAFF.

V gene TRBV7-9 combines with J gene TRBJ1-2; 8 positions agree with TRBD1. In germline, CDR1 is SEHNR, CDR2 FQNEAQ (reference sequence). This CDR3 spans 14 amino acids. V shed 2 bases, J shed 8 bases, and the junction held 7 bases outside the gene matches. CDR3 sequence: CASSLFQGAGGYTF. The CDR3 DNA is TGTGCCAGCAGCTTATTTCAGGGGGCGGGAGGCTACACCTTC.

The chain joins TRBV9 to TRBJ2-5, with 10 nucleotides matching TRBD1. The J call may be incorrect, as the DNA end agrees better with TRBJ2-7. The CDR3 is 14 residues long. Germline lookup yields CDR1 SGDLS and CDR2 YYNGEE. The chain's CDR3 is CASSVGGQGYEQYF. In DNA, the CDR3 is TGTGCCAGCAGCGTAGGGGGACAGGGGTACGAGCAGTACTTC.

The V call is TRBV9, the J call TRBJ1-1; D possibly corresponds to TRBD1 (5 bases). Germline V gene sequence: CDR1 SGDLS, CDR2 YYNGEE. The length of the CDR3 is 14 residues. The ends were cut back, 0 bases at V and 0 bases at J, with 6 bases in the middle. CDR3 sequence: CASSVAGMNTEAFF. CDR3 bases: TGTGCCAGCAGCGTAGCAGGGATGAACACTGAAGCTTTCTTT.

The CDR3 nucleotides read TGTGCCAGCAGTTTATCGAGGGGAGGAGGCTACACCTTC. It yields the protein CASSLSRGGGYTF. The chain couples TRBV27 to TRBJ1-2, with D possibly TRBD1 on 5 matching bases. V was pared by 0 bases and J by 8 bases, with 10 bases between. Germline CDR1 is MNHEY and CDR2 is SMNVEV (reference sequence). CDR3 length: 13 residues.

This clone was counted only a few times. Because it lacks the conserved phenylalanine or tryptophan at the end, this CDR3 is likely a read error. The DNA is omitted, as the CDR3 cannot be located on it reliably, and the CDR3 follows TCRdb's listing. The gene calls are TRBV6-4 and TRBJ1-6; the table's D gene call, TRBD1, was not cross checked with the DNA. Germline V CDR1 and CDR2: MRHNA, SNTAGT. Both ends counted, the CDR3 spans 11 residues. CDR3: CASNAGTGDRN.

The V call is TRBV4-1, the J call TRBJ2-7; 7 nucleotides line up with TRBD2. J lost 1 base, V lost 3 bases, and 3 bases had no gene match. Germline CDR1 and CDR2: MGHRA and YSYEKL. The CDR3 covers 14 residues. The CDR3 DNA sequence: TGCGCCAGCAGCCACGGACTAGATTCCTACGAGCAGTACTTC. Protein sequence: CASSHGLDSYEQYF.